This entry describes one T cell receptor beta chain. Its antigen is still unknown. The data originate from a study of T-cell memory formation after mild COVID-19. Study at large: Most TCR clusters belonged to a single donor.

The CDR3 covers 14 residues. Trimming removed 2 bases from V and 3 bases from J, with 11 bases in between. Germline V gives CDR1 MDHEN, CDR2 SYDVKM. Broader study findings: Clones that got smaller from day 15 to 85 had even CD4/CD8, while clones growing later tipped toward CD4+.

MiXCR, applied by TCRdb to the 5' RACE reads, yields one record per CDR3 protein. Here the sample spans hundreds of thousands of distinct CDR3 sequences, just under 20% being singletons. The sample was PBMCs or a T cell subset sorted from them (not recorded which). J is TRBJ2-7 and V is TRBV28, with a tentative D call TRBD1 (5 bases). This clonotype was obtained from a man between 18 and 29 years old who had mild COVID-19 (a few samples of this study predate the infection). Cell type and time point are not known. The DNA for the CDR3 is TGTGCCAGCAGTTTAAACAAGGGGATCTACGAGCAGTACGTC. It is translated as CASSLNKGIYEQYV.